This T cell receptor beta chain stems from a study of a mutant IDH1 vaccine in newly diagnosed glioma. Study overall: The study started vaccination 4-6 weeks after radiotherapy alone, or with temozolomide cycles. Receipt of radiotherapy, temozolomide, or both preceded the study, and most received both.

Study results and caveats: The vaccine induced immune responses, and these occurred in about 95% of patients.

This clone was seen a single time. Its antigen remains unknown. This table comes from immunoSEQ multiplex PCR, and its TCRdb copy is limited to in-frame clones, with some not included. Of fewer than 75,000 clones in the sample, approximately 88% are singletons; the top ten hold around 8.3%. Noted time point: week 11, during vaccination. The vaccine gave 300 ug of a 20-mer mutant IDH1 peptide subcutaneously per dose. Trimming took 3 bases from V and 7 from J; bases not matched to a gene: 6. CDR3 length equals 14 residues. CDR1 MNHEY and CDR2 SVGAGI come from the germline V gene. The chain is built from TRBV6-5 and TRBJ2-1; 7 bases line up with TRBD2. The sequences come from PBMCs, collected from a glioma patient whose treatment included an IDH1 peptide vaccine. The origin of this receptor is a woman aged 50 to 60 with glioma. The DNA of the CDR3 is TGTGCCAGCAGTTATACCGGGGGGAGGAATGAGCAGTTCTTC. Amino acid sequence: CASSYTGGRNEQFF.